These T cell receptor beta chains were read from a single sample in a study of blood T cell repertoires in COVID-19. Profiled with immunoSEQ multiplex PCR; TCRdb holds only in-frame clones, not every one. The sample holds 230,000 or so clones, about 88% seen once. The sequenced sample was peripheral blood. The origin of the receptors is a man in his forties or fifties with active or convalescent COVID-19. The CDR3 runs from the conserved cysteine through the conserved F or W. Each record gives: CDR3 protein, CDR3 DNA, V gene, J gene, clone size, D gene. The D gene is left open where the match is weak. Size values are once, few and many counts, or a class for expanded clones, and some rows have none.

CDR3aa: CAWSRSGRPRGTDTQYF
CDR3nt: TGTGCCTGGAGTCGGAGTGGGAGACCGCGGGGCACAGATACGCAGTATTTT
v_gene: TRBV30
j_gene: TRBJ2-3
abundance: .
d_gene: .

CDR3aa: CASIRVATNEKLFF
CDR3nt: TGTGCCAGCATCCGCGTTGCAACTAATGAAAAACTGTTTTTT
v_gene: TRBV2
j_gene: TRBJ1-4
abundance: .
d_gene: .

CDR3aa: CASSRSPFNEQFF
CDR3nt: TGTGCCAGCAGCCGGAGCCCCTTCAATGAGCAGTTCTTC
v_gene: TRBV7-8
j_gene: TRBJ2-1
abundance: .
d_gene: .

CDR3aa: CASSVTGVGYTF
CDR3nt: TGTGCCAGCAGCGTGACAGGGGTTGGCTACACCTTC
v_gene: TRBV5-6
j_gene: TRBJ1-2
abundance: .
d_gene: TRBD1

CDR3aa: CSVDLTGLGSYEQYF
CDR3nt: TGCAGCGTTGACCTAACAGGGCTTGGCTCATACGAGCAGTACTTC
v_gene: TRBV29-1
j_gene: TRBJ2-7
abundance: .
d_gene: .

CDR3aa: CASSFWAGGETQYF
CDR3nt: TGTGCCAGCAGCTTCTGGGCTGGGGGGGAGACCCAGTACTTC
v_gene: TRBV5-4
j_gene: TRBJ2-5
abundance: .
d_gene: .

CDR3aa: CASSLTTLAGPIYNEQFF
CDR3nt: TGTGCCAGCAGCTTAACGACCCTCGCGGGGCCTATCTACAATGAGCAGTTCTTC
v_gene: TRBV7-3
j_gene: TRBJ2-1
abundance: .
d_gene: .

CDR3aa: CASGFHTGTGTGYTF
CDR3nt: TGTGCTAGTGGTTTCCACACCGGGACAGGGACTGGCTACACCTTC
v_gene: TRBV12-5
j_gene: TRBJ1-2
abundance: .
d_gene: TRBD1

CDR3aa: CASSLVADNEQYF
CDR3nt: TGTGCCAGCAGTTTGGTAGCGGATAACGAGCAGTACTTC
v_gene: TRBV12-3/TRBV12-4
j_gene: TRBJ2-7
abundance: .
d_gene: .

CDR3aa: CASSVGGGASPLHF
CDR3nt: TGTGCCAGCAGCGTAGGGGGGGGCGCTTCACCCCTCCACTTT
v_gene: TRBV9
j_gene: TRBJ1-6
abundance: few
d_gene: .

CDR3aa: CASSVRGDSNNEQFF
CDR3nt: TGTGCCAGCAGCGTTAGGGGGGACAGCAACAATGAGCAGTTCTTC
v_gene: TRBV7-3
j_gene: TRBJ2-1
abundance: .
d_gene: .

CDR3aa: CASSGRSGELFF
CDR3nt: TGTGCCAGCAGTGGGAGATCCGGGGAGCTGTTTTTT
v_gene: TRBV27
j_gene: TRBJ2-2
abundance: few
d_gene: .

CDR3aa: CSVPPQGSVAGANVLTF
CDR3nt: TGCAGCGTTCCTCCACAGGGGTCGGTCGCTGGGGCCAACGTCCTGACTTTC
v_gene: TRBV29-1
j_gene: TRBJ2-6
abundance: once
d_gene: TRBD1

CDR3aa: CASSLGGIPNYGYTF
CDR3nt: TGTGCCAGCAGCTTAGGCGGCATTCCTAACTATGGCTACACCTTC
v_gene: TRBV11-2
j_gene: TRBJ1-2
abundance: few
d_gene: .

CDR3aa: CASSLGTGGWQDGYTF
CDR3nt: TGCGCCAGCAGCTTGGGGACAGGGGGCTGGCAAGATGGCTACACCTTC
v_gene: TRBV5-1
j_gene: TRBJ1-2
abundance: .
d_gene: TRBD1

CDR3aa: CTSSQGGRTREQFF
CDR3nt: TGCACCAGCAGCCAGGGCGGGAGGACTCGAGAGCAGTTCTTC
v_gene: TRBV1
j_gene: TRBJ2-1
abundance: few
d_gene: .

CDR3aa: CASTLPGQRVGYTF
CDR3nt: TGTGCCAGCACTCTGCCGGGACAGAGAGTAGGCTACACCTTC
v_gene: TRBV7-2
j_gene: TRBJ1-2
abundance: .
d_gene: TRBD1

CDR3aa: CASKRTGSDTYEQYF
CDR3nt: TGTGCCAGCAAGCGGACAGGGAGTGATACCTACGAGCAGTACTTC
v_gene: TRBV2
j_gene: TRBJ2-7
abundance: .
d_gene: TRBD1

CDR3aa: CASSSEQPYGYTF
CDR3nt: TGTGCCAGCAGTTCGGAGCAGCCCTATGGCTACACCTTC
v_gene: TRBV28
j_gene: TRBJ1-2
abundance: .
d_gene: .

CDR3aa: CASSFSGTGANYGYTF
CDR3nt: TGTGCCAGCAGCTTCTCCGGGACAGGGGCGAACTATGGCTACACCTTC
v_gene: TRBV7-2
j_gene: TRBJ1-2
abundance: .
d_gene: TRBD1

CDR3aa: CASSSYRVTANEKLFF
CDR3nt: TGTGCCAGCAGTTCCTACAGGGTTACGGCTAATGAAAAACTGTTTTTT
v_gene: TRBV28
j_gene: TRBJ1-4
abundance: .
d_gene: .

CDR3aa: CASSLLGGQGEGNQPQHF
CDR3nt: TGTGCCAGCAGTTTATTGGGTGGGCAGGGTGAGGGCAATCAGCCCCAGCATTTT
v_gene: TRBV27
j_gene: TRBJ1-5
abundance: .
d_gene: .

CDR3aa: CASSRGEERGYTF
CDR3nt: TGTGCCAGCTCACGCGGGGAGGAGAGGGGCTACACCTTC
v_gene: TRBV18
j_gene: TRBJ1-2
abundance: .
d_gene: .

CDR3aa: CSVTEGGFGNSPLHF
CDR3nt: TGCAGCGTTACCGAAGGGGGTTTTGGTAATTCACCCCTCCACTTT
v_gene: TRBV29-1
j_gene: TRBJ1-6
abundance: .
d_gene: .

CDR3aa: CASSVQPGQGSGANVLTF
CDR3nt: TGTGCCAGTAGTGTGCAACCGGGACAGGGCTCTGGGGCCAACGTCCTGACTTTC
v_gene: TRBV19
j_gene: TRBJ2-6
abundance: .
d_gene: TRBD1

CDR3aa: CASSSRAGDRDTEAFF
CDR3nt: TGTGCCAGCAGCTCAAGGGCGGGTGACAGGGACACTGAAGCTTTCTTT
v_gene: TRBV7-6
j_gene: TRBJ1-1
abundance: .
d_gene: TRBD1

CDR3aa: CASSLGPGSYEQYF
CDR3nt: TGCGCCAGCAGCTTGGGTCCGGGTTCCTACGAGCAGTACTTC
v_gene: TRBV5-1
j_gene: TRBJ2-7
abundance: .
d_gene: .

CDR3aa: CASSQDRDLQGKGYGYTF
CDR3nt: TGCGCCAGCAGCCAAGATCGGGACCTACAGGGAAAAGGGTATGGCTACACCTTC
v_gene: TRBV4-1
j_gene: TRBJ1-2
abundance: once
d_gene: .

CDR3aa: CASSLVSLAGSYNEQFF
CDR3nt: TGTGCCAGCAGCTTAGTATCCCTAGCGGGATCGTACAATGAGCAGTTCTTC
v_gene: TRBV13
j_gene: TRBJ2-1
abundance: .
d_gene: TRBD2

CDR3aa: CASHRLAAGTDTQYF
CDR3nt: TGTGCCAGCCATAGACTAGCGGCTGGCACAGATACGCAGTATTTT
v_gene: TRBV28
j_gene: TRBJ2-3
abundance: .
d_gene: TRBD2

CDR3aa: CASSGVSQGKGSNQPQHF
CDR3nt: TGTGCCAGCAGTGGAGTTTCCCAGGGTAAGGGGAGCAATCAGCCCCAGCATTTT
v_gene: TRBV25-1
j_gene: TRBJ1-5
abundance: .
d_gene: .

CDR3aa: CASSTGISGNTIYF
CDR3nt: TGTGCCAGCAGCACAGGGATCTCTGGAAACACCATATATTTT
v_gene: TRBV9
j_gene: TRBJ1-3
abundance: .
d_gene: .

CDR3aa: CASSLSNRENTEAFF
CDR3nt: TGCGCCAGCAGCTTGTCCAACAGGGAGAACACTGAAGCTTTCTTT
v_gene: TRBV5-1
j_gene: TRBJ1-1
abundance: .
d_gene: .

CDR3aa: CASSQNTGTGGEQYF
CDR3nt: TGTGCCAGCAGCCAAAACACCGGGACAGGGGGCGAGCAGTACTTC
v_gene: TRBV11-2
j_gene: TRBJ2-7
abundance: .
d_gene: TRBD1

CDR3aa: CASSHGTISYNEQFF
CDR3nt: TGTGCCAGCAGCCACGGGACAATCTCCTACAATGAGCAGTTCTTC
v_gene: TRBV3-1/TRBV3-2
j_gene: TRBJ2-1
abundance: .
d_gene: .

CDR3aa: CASSPTGTAGEKLFF
CDR3nt: TGCGCCAGCAGCCCGACCGGGACAGCCGGGGAAAAACTGTTTTTT
v_gene: TRBV5-1
j_gene: TRBJ1-4
abundance: .
d_gene: TRBD1

CDR3aa: CASSSSGGAGYEQYF
CDR3nt: TGTGCCAGCAGTTCCTCAGGGGGCGCAGGATACGAGCAGTACTTC
v_gene: TRBV27
j_gene: TRBJ2-7
abundance: .
d_gene: TRBD1

CDR3aa: CASNKSPSAYEQYF
CDR3nt: TGTGCCAGTAATAAGTCCCCCTCGGCCTACGAGCAGTACTTC
v_gene: TRBV6-5
j_gene: TRBJ2-7
abundance: .
d_gene: .

CDR3aa: CASSIRVNNSPLHF
CDR3nt: TGTGCCAGCTCGATACGGGTTAATAATTCACCCCTCCACTTT
v_gene: TRBV6-5
j_gene: TRBJ1-6
abundance: .
d_gene: .

CDR3aa: CASSLAGLAGIETQYF
CDR3nt: TGCGCCAGCAGCTTGGCCGGACTAGCGGGGATAGAGACCCAGTACTTC
v_gene: TRBV5-1
j_gene: TRBJ2-5
abundance: .
d_gene: TRBD2

CDR3aa: CASSQDWANEQFF
CDR3nt: TGTGCCAGCAGCCAAGATTGGGCTAATGAGCAGTTCTTC
v_gene: TRBV3-1/TRBV3-2
j_gene: TRBJ2-1
abundance: .
d_gene: .

CDR3aa: CASRTGTVSYEQYF
CDR3nt: TGTGCCAGCAGGACCGGGACTGTCTCCTACGAGCAGTACTTC
v_gene: TRBV6-6
j_gene: TRBJ2-7
abundance: .
d_gene: .

CDR3aa: CASSLLRVIDNEQFF
CDR3nt: TGTGCCAGCAGTTTGCTCCGGGTAATAGACAATGAGCAGTTCTTC
v_gene: TRBV27
j_gene: TRBJ2-1
abundance: .
d_gene: .

CDR3aa: CASSLVVMNTEAFF
CDR3nt: TGTGCCAGCAGTTTGGTAGTCATGAACACTGAAGCTTTCTTT
v_gene: TRBV6-2/TRBV6-3
j_gene: TRBJ1-1
abundance: .
d_gene: .

CDR3aa: CASSQDRIAGLYNEQFF
CDR3nt: TGCGCCAGCAGCCAAGATCGGATAGCGGGGCTATACAATGAGCAGTTCTTC
v_gene: TRBV4-1
j_gene: TRBJ2-1
abundance: .
d_gene: TRBD2

CDR3aa: CASSQGLFGTGLSEQYF
CDR3nt: TGTGCCAGCAGCCAAGGTTTATTCGGGACAGGGCTAAGCGAGCAGTACTTC
v_gene: TRBV4-2
j_gene: TRBJ2-7
abundance: .
d_gene: TRBD1

CDR3aa: CGAFAWGTQYF
CDR3nt: TGCGGGGCGTTCGCGTGGGGTACGCAGTATTTT
v_gene: TRBV20-1
j_gene: TRBJ2-3
abundance: .
d_gene: .

CDR3aa: CSASRDRVNWYF
CDR3nt: TGCAGTGCTAGTAGGGACAGGGTTAATTGGTACTTC
v_gene: TRBV20-1
j_gene: TRBJ2-7
abundance: .
d_gene: TRBD1

CDR3aa: CASSPINRGGDIQYF
CDR3nt: TGTGCCAGCAGCCCTATTAATAGGGGGGGGGACATTCAGTACTTC
v_gene: TRBV3-1/TRBV3-2
j_gene: TRBJ2-4
abundance: .
d_gene: .

CDR3aa: CAISGPGSGANVLTF
CDR3nt: TGTGCCATCAGTGGCCCGGGTTCTGGGGCCAACGTCCTGACTTTC
v_gene: TRBV10-3
j_gene: TRBJ2-6
abundance: .
d_gene: .

CDR3aa: CSVAQGSYEQYF
CDR3nt: TGCAGCGTTGCACAGGGCTCCTACGAGCAGTACTTC
v_gene: TRBV29-1
j_gene: TRBJ2-7
abundance: .
d_gene: .

CDR3aa: CASSPRDRDVHEQYF
CDR3nt: TGTGCCAGCAGCCCACGGGACAGGGACGTTCACGAGCAGTACTTC
v_gene: TRBV7-9
j_gene: TRBJ2-7
abundance: .
d_gene: TRBD1

CDR3aa: CASKAGGPYNEQFF
CDR3nt: TGCGCCAGCAAGGCGGGAGGACCATACAATGAGCAGTTCTTC
v_gene: TRBV5-1
j_gene: TRBJ2-1
abundance: few
d_gene: TRBD2

CDR3aa: CASSIGAKPQHF
CDR3nt: TGTGCCAGTAGTATAGGGGCGAAGCCCCAGCATTTT
v_gene: TRBV19
j_gene: TRBJ1-5
abundance: once
d_gene: .

CDR3aa: CASSLPSASTSEAFF
CDR3nt: TGTGCCAGCAGTTTACCCAGTGCTAGTACGTCTGAAGCTTTCTTT
v_gene: TRBV28
j_gene: TRBJ1-1
abundance: .
d_gene: .